The clone carrying this T cell receptor beta chain was seen at least ten times. The antigen remains undetermined. The CDR3 length is 14 residues. The germline V and J ends were trimmed by 6 bases and 0 bases, with 10 bases remaining between them. This specimen belongs to a study of read filtering for tumor transcriptome and immune sequencing. Study observations and caveats: The sorted CD138-negative fraction was a mixed bone marrow immune population, not purified T cells.

The library was built from about 400 ng RNA with molecular barcoded adaptors for alpha/delta and beta/gamma chains. MiXCR, applied by TCRdb to the reads, yields one record per CDR3 protein. The data hold more than 35,000 distinct CDR3 sequences, with roughly 15% observed a single time. What was sequenced was a population of CD138-negative cells sorted from bone marrow. The chain uses TRBV12-3 or TRBV12-4 and TRBJ2-3; D is possibly TRBD1 (6 bases). The receptor was isolated from a donor older than 35 with multiple myeloma. The CDR3 DNA sequence: TGTGCCAGCAGACCGGGACATAGCACAGATACGCAGTATTTT. It yields the protein CASRPGHSTDTQYF.